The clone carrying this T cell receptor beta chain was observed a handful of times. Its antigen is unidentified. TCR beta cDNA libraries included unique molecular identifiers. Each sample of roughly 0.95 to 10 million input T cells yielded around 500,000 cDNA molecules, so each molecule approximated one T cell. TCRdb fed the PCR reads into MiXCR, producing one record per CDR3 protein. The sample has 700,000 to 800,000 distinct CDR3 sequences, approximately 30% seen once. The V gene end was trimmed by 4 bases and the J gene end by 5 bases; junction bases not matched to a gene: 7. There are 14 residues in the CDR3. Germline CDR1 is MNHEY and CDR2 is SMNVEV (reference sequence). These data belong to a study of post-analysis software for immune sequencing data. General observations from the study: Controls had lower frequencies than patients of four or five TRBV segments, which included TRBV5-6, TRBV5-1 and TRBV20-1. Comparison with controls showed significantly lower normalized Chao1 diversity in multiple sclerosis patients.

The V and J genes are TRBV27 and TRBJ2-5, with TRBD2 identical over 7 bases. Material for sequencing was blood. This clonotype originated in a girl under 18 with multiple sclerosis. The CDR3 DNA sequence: TGTGCCAGCAGTTGGTCGGGAGGCTGGGAGACCCAGTACTTC. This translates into CASSWSGGWETQYF.